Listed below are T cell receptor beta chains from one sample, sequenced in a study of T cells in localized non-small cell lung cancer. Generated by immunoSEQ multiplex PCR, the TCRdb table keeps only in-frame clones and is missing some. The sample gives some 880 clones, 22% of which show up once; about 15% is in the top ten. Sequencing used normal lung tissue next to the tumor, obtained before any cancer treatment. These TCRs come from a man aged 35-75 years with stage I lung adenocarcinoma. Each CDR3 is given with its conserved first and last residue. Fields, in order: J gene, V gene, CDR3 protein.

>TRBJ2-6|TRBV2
CASSEAGLTGANVLTF
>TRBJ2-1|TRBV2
CASSAPGGAAYNEQFF
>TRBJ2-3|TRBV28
CASSLAFGTDTQYF
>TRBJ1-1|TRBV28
CATLTALNTEAFF
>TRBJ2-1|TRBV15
CATSRAWGQGTYNEQFF
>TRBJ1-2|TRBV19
CASSNRAPGPNYGYTF
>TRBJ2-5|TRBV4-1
CASSLPLAGVETQYF
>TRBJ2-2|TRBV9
CASSFAGDSGELFF
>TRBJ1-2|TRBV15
CATSRYTGVEGYTF
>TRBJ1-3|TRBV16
CASSQSGDRGRSGNTIYF
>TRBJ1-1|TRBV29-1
CIVGGLGWTEAFF
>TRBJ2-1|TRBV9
CASSVSGSLDEQFF
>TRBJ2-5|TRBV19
CASSIQETQYF
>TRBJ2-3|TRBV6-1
CASSEAVQGADTQYF
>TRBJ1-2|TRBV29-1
CSVEDLAGAFYGYTF
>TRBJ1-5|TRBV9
CASSEAYSNQPQHF
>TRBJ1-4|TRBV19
CASSIDLSADEKLFF
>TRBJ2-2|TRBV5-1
CASSGLAGDGGTGELFF
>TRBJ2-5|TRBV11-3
CASSLGMLAFGGETQYF
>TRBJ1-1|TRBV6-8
CASSGLQHFMNTEAFF
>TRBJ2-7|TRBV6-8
CATGLAGAYEQYF
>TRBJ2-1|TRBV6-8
CASSDLGTPRHGEQFF